This T cell receptor beta chain was captured by sequencing in a study of shared clonotypes between healthy human individuals. Replicate PCRs were loaded with approximately 300 ng DNA from unsorted PBMC, about 32,000 T cell genomes. Method: immunoSEQ multiplex PCR; TCRdb's copy keeps in-frame clones and lacks some. The table shows 400,000 to 500,000 clones, with roughly 78% occurring only once. This CDR3 spans 13 amino acids. CDR1 and CDR2 (germline): GTSNPN, SVGIG (reference sequence). V lost 0 bases and J 4 bases, leaving 7 bases between the germline ends. Adults of Caucasian background living in Nashville, Tennessee made up all donors.

The receptor was isolated from a woman aged 40 to 49 in good health. Some clones in this sample may be carry-over from other donors' samples. The sample consisted of PBMCs. The genes are TRBV30 and TRBJ1-5, with D unresolved. This CDR3 is CAWSVTANQPQHF. CDR3 nucleotide sequence: TGTGCCTGGAGTGTAACAGCAAATCAGCCCCAGCATTTT.